Reported below is one T cell receptor (beta chain). What it binds is not known. The germline V gene has CDR1 WSHSY and CDR2 SAAADI. Trimming pared 1 base from V and 3 bases from J, leaving 17 bases between. This CDR3 has 17 amino acids. Each CDR3 protein is one row after TCRdb ran MiXCR on the reads. In the table there are tens of thousands of distinct CDR3 sequences, about half of which are singletons. This entry belongs to a study of T cell repertoires in cytomegalovirus infection. Study overall: Both recently identified HLA-C-restricted and well-studied HLA-B-restricted CMV epitopes were used in the study.

Study outcomes and limitations: Carriers of CMV and the relevant HLA type were discriminated by public TCR beta frequency. HLA-C-restricted CMV clonotypes gave the most frequent clonotype in two of eight donors.

This clonotype was sampled from a human donor in good health (CMV status not recorded). Some clones in this sample may be carry-over from other donors' samples. The chain couples TRBV10-2 to TRBJ2-3; tentatively, D is TRBD1 or TRBD2 (5 bases each). The sample was CD8+ T cells from cultured PBMCs, taken from culture after CMV antigen stimulation. CDR3 in amino acids: CASSEFGTFQGTDTQYF. CDR3 nucleotide sequence: TGCGCCAGCAGTGAGTTTGGGACCTTCCAGGGAACAGATACGCAGTATTTT.